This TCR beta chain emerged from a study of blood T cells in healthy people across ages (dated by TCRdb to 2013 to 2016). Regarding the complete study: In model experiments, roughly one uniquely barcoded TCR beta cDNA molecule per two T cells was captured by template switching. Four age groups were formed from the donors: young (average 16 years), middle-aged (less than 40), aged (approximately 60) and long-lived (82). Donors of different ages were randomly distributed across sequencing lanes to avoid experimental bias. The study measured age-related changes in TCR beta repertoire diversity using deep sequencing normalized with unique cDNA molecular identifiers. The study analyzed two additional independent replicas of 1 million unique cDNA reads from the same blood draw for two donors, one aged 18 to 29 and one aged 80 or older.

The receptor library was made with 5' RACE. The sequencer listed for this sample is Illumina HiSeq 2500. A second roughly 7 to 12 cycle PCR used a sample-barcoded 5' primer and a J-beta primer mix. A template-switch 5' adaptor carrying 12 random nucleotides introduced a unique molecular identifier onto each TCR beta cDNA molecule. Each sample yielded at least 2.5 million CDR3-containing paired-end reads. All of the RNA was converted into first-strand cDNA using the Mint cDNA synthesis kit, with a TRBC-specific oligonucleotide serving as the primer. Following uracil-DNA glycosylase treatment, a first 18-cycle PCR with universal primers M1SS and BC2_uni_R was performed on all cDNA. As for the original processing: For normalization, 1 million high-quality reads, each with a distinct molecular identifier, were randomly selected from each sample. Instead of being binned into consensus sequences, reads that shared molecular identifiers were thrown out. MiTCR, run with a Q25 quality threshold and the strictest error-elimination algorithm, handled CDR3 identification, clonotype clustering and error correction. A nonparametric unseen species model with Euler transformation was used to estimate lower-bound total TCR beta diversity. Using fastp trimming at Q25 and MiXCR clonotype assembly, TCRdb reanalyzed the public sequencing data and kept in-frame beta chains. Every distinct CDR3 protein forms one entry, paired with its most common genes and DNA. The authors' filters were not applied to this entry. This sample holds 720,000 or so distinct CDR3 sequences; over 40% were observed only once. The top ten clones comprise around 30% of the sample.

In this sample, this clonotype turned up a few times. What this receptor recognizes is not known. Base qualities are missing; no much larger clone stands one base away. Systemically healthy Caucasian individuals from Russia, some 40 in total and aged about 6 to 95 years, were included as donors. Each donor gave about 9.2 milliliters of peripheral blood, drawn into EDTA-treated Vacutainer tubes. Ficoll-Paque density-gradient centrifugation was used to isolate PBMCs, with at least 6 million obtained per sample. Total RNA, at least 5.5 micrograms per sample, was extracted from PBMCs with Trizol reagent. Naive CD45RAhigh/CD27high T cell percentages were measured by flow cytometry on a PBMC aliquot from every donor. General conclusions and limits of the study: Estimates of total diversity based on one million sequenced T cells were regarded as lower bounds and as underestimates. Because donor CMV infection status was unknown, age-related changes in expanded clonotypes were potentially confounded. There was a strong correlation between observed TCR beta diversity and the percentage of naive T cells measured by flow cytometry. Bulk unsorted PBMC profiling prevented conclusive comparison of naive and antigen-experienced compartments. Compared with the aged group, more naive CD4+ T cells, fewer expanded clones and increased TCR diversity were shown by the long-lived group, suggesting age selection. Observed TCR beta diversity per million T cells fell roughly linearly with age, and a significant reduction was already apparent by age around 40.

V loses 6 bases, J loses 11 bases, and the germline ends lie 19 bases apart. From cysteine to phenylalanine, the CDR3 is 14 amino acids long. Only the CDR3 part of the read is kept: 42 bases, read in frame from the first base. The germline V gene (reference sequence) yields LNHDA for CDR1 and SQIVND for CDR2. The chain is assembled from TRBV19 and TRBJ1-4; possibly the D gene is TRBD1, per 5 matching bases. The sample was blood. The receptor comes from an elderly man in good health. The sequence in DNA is TGTGCCAGTAGCGCGACAGTGGGGGGGGGTAAACTGTTTTTT. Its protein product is CASSATVGGGKLFF.